The rows below give T cell receptor beta chains drawn from one sample of a study of cytomegalovirus exposure and HLA in healthy donors. Repertoires were generated with immunoSEQ multiplex PCR, while TCRdb's copy carries only in-frame clones and drops some. In the table there are 120,000 or so clones, about 81% of which are singletons. Sample: PBMCs. The receptor source for this set is a woman between 40 and 55 years old in good health and CMV-seropositive. Both conserved end residues are part of each CDR3. A D gene is named only where the DNA matches it firmly. Size tells how often a clone was seen (once, few, many) or the class of an expanded clone, and some rows leave it out.

D,J,length,V,size,CDR3,DNA
NA,TRBJ1-1,14,TRBV5-8,NA,CASSLIGRGTEAFF,TGTGCCAGCAGCTTGATAGGGAGGGGGACTGAAGCTTTCTTT
TRBD2,TRBJ2-3,15,TRBV25-1,NA,CASSERPSGEDTQYF,TGTGCCAGCAGTGAACGGCCTAGCGGGGAGGATACGCAGTATTTT
NA,TRBJ2-5,15,TRBV28,NA,CASSEIQRGQETQYF,TGTGCCAGCAGTGAAATCCAACGGGGCCAAGAGACCCAGTACTTC
NA,TRBJ1-1,16,TRBV7-3,NA,CASSLIHSLIPVEAFF,TGTGCCAGCAGCTTAATCCACAGCCTCATCCCGGTTGAAGCTTTCTTT
NA,TRBJ1-1,14,TRBV27,NA,CASSPGVVNTEVFF,TGTGCCAGCAGTCCAGGGGTTGTGAACACTGAAGTTTTCTTT
TRBD1,TRBJ1-4,15,TRBV28,NA,CASSSGQSTGEKLFF,TGTGCCAGCAGTTCGGGACAGTCAACGGGGGAAAAACTGTTTTTT
NA,TRBJ1-2,13,TRBV7-2,NA,CASSSRQAYGYTF,TGTGCCAGCAGCTCTAGACAGGCCTATGGCTACACCTTC
TRBD2,TRBJ2-3,15,TRBV14,NA,CASSQDSGSSDTQYF,TGTGCCAGCAGCCAGGACAGCGGGAGCTCAGATACGCAGTATTTT
TRBD1,TRBJ2-7,14,TRBV6-5,few,CATIPPGQGNEQYF,TGTGCCACTATTCCTCCGGGACAGGGGAACGAGCAGTACTTC
TRBD1,TRBJ2-2,15,TRBV10-3,NA,CAISEGTGDTGELFF,TGTGCCATCAGTGAAGGGACAGGGGACACCGGGGAGCTGTTTTTT
TRBD2,TRBJ2-1,16,TRBV19,NA,CASSAPGLATYNEQFF,TGTGCCAGTAGTGCACCGGGACTAGCGACTTACAATGAGCAGTTCTTC
TRBD2,TRBJ2-3,16,TRBV9,NA,CASSVAEREGADTQYF,TGTGCCAGCAGCGTAGCAGAGCGGGAGGGGGCAGATACGCAGTATTTT
TRBD1,TRBJ2-2,14,TRBV7-2,NA,CASSSGQGPGELFF,TGTGCCAGCAGCTCGGGACAGGGACCCGGGGAGCTGTTTTTT
NA,TRBJ2-1,14,TRBV7-7,NA,CASSLGTHGDEQFF,TGTGCTAGCAGCCTTGGGACTCACGGGGATGAGCAGTTCTTC
NA,TRBJ2-1,14,TRBV2,NA,CASSALRSYNEQFF,TGTGCCAGCAGTGCACTGCGCTCCTACAATGAGCAGTTCTTC
NA,TRBJ1-4,14,TRBV7-3,NA,CASSLLPDREKLFF,TGTGCCAGCAGCTTACTACCCGACAGAGAAAAACTGTTTTTT
NA,TRBJ2-1,15,TRBV13,NA,CASSLDPGSYNEQFF,TGTGCCAGCAGCTTAGATCCGGGCTCCTACAATGAGCAGTTCTTC
NA,TRBJ2-7,13,TRBV11-2,NA,CASRPDNSYEQYF,TGTGCCAGCAGACCGGACAACTCCTACGAGCAGTACTTC
NA,TRBJ2-5,13,TRBV28,NA,CASGAGREETQYF,TGTGCCAGCGGGGCGGGGAGAGAAGAGACCCAGTACTTC
TRBD2,TRBJ2-3,18,TRBV4-3,once,CASSRGLAGGTSTDTQYF,TGCGCCAGCAGCCGGGGACTAGCGGGAGGAACTAGCACAGATACGCAGTATTTT
NA,TRBJ2-3,18,TRBV4-3,NA,CASSQPAGRRPSTDTQYF,TGCGCCAGCAGCCAACCCGCCGGGAGACGGCCTAGCACAGATACGCAGTATTTT
NA,TRBJ1-5,14,TRBV30,NA,CAWSADSNNQPQHF,TGTGCCTGGAGCGCCGACAGCAACAATCAGCCCCAGCATTTT
TRBD2,TRBJ2-2,15,TRBV29-1,NA,CSVRTSGRVAGELFF,TGCAGCGTCCGCACTAGCGGGAGGGTAGCCGGGGAGCTGTTTTTT